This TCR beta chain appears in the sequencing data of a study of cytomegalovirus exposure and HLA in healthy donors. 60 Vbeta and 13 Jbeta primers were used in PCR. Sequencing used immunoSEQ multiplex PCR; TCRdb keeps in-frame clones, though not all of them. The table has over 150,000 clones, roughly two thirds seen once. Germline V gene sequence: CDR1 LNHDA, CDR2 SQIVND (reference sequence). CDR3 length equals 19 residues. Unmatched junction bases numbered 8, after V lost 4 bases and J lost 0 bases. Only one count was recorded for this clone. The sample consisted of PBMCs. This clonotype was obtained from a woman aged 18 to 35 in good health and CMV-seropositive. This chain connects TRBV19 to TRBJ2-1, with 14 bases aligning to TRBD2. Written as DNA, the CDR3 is TGTGCCAGTAGTAGCGCCGGACTAGCGGGAGGAGACTCCTACAATGAGCAGTTCTTC. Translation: CASSSAGLAGGDSYNEQFF.